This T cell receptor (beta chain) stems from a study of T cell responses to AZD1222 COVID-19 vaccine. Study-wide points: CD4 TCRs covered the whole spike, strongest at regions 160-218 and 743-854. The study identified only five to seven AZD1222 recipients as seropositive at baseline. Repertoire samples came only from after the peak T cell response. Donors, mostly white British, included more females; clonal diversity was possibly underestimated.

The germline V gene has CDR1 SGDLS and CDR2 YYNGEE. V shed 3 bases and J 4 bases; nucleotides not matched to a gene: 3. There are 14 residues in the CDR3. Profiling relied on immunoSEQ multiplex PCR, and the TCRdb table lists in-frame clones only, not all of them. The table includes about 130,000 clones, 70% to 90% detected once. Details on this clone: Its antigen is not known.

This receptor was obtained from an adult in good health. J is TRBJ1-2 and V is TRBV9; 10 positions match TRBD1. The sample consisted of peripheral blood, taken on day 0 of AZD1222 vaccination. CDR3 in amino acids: CASSGQGAAYGYTF. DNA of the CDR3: TGTGCCAGCAGCGGACAGGGGGCCGCCTATGGCTACACCTTC.